This T cell receptor beta chain was sequenced during a study of high-grade serous ovarian cancer treatment subgroups. The trim removed 5 bases at V and 2 bases at J, leaving 16 bases unmatched. The length of the CDR3 is 18 residues. Germline V gene data show CDR1 as PRHDT and CDR2 as FYEKMQ (reference sequence). This clone was seen just once. Its target is unknown. Tumor samples were obtained before definitive surgery or chemotherapy. Profiled with immunoSEQ multiplex PCR; TCRdb holds only in-frame clones, not every one. The table lists about 40,000 clones, 70% to 80% of them singletons. Whole-study findings and limits: Bulk tumor TCR sequencing gave no spatial information. Repertoire similarity ranged roughly 0.095 to 0.8 between tumors of one patient. Repertoire analysis covered CDR3 alone, not CDR1 or CDR2.

The sequence came from a human donor with high-grade serous ovarian cancer. The V gene is TRBV13, the J gene TRBJ2-3; the match to TRBD2 covers 7 bases. The sample consisted of tumor tissue. The CDR3 loop reads CASSPRAGERGHTDTQYF. The CDR3 DNA sequence: TGTGCCAGCAGCCCACGCGCGGGAGAAAGAGGGCACACAGATACGCAGTATTTT.